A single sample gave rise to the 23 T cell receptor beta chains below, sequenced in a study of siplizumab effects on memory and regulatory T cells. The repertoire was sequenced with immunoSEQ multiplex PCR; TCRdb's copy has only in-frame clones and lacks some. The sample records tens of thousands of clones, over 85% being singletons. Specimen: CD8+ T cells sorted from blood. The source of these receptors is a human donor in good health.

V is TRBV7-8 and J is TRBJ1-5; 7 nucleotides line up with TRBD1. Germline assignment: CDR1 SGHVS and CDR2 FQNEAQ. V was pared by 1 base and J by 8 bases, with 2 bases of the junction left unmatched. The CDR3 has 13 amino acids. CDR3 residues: CASSLGQGEPQHF. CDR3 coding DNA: TGTGCCAGCAGCTTAGGACAGGGCGAGCCCCAGCATTTT.

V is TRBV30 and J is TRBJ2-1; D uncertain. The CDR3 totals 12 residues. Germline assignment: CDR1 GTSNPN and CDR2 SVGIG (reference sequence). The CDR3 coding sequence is TGTGCGCACGCCGGTGGGGTTAATGAGCAGTTCTTC. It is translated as CAHAGGVNEQFF.

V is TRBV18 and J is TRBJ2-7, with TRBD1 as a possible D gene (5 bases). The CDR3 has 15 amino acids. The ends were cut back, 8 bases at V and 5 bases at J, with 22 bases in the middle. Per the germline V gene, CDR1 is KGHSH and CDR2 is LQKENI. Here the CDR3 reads CASAPLTGPKHEQYF. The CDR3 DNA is TGTGCCAGCGCCCCACTTACAGGACCGAAGCACGAGCAGTACTTC.

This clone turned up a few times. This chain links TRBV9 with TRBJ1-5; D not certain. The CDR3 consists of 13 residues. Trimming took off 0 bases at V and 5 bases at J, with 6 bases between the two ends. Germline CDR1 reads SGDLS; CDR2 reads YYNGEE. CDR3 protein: CASSVESHQPQHF. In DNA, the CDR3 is TGTGCCAGCAGCGTAGAGTCCCATCAGCCCCAGCATTTT. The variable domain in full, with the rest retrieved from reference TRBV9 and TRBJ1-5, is DSGVTQTPKHLITATGQRVTLRCSPRSGDLSVYWYQQSLDQGLQFLIQYYNGEERAKGNILERFSAQQFPDLHSELNLSSLELGDSALYFCASSVESHQPQHFGDGTRLSIL.

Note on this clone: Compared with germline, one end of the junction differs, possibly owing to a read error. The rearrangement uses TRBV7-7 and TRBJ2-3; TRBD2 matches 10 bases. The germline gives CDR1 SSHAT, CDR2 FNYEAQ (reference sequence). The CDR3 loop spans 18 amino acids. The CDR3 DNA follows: TGTGCTAGCAGCTTAGAGCTAGCGGGAGCTACTAGCACAGATACGCAGTATTTT. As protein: CASSLELAGATSTDTQYF. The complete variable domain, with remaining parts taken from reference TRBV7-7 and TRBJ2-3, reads GAGVSQSPRYKVTKRGQDVTLRCDPISSHATLYWYQQALGQGPEFLTYFNYEAQPDKSGLPSDRFSAERPEGSISTLTIQRTEQRDSAMYRCASSLELAGATSTDTQYFGPGTRLTVL.

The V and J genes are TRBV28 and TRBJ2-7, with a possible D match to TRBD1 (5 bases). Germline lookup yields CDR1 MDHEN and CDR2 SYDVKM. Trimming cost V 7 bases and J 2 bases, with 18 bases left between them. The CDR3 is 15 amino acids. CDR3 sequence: CASTRPSRATYEQYF. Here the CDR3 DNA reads TGTGCCAGCACCCGCCCGAGCAGGGCAACCTACGAGCAGTACTTC.

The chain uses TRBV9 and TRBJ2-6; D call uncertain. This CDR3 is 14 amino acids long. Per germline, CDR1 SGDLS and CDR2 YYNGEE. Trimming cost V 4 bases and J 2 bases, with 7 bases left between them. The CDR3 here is CASSTGAGANVLTF. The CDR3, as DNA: TGTGCCAGCAGCACTGGAGCTGGGGCCAACGTCCTGACTTTC.

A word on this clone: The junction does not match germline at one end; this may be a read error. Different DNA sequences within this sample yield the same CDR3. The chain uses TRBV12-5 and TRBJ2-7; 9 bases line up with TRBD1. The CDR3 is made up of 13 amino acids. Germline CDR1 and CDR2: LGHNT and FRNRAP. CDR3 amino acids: CASETGGSYEQYF. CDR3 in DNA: TGTGCTAGTGAGACAGGGGGTTCGTACGAGCAATACTTC.

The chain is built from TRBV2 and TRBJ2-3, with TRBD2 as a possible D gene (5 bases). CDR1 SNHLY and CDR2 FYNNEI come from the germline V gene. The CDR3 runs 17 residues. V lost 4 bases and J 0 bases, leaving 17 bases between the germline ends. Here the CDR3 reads CASSVDVVSGSTDTQYF. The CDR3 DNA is TGTGCCAGCAGTGTAGATGTTGTGAGCGGTAGCACAGATACGCAGTATTTT.

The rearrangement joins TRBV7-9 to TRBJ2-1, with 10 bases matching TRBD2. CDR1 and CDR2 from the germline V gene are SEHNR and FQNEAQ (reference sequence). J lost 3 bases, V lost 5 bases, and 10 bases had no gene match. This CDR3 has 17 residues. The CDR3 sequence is CASSPPSGSFGYNEQFF. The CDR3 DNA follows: TGTGCCAGCAGCCCGCCTAGCGGGAGCTTCGGCTACAATGAGCAGTTCTTC.

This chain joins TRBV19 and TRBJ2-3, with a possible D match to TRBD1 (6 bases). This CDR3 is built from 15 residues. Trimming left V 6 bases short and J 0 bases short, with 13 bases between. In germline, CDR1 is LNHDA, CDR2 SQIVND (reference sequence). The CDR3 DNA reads TGTGCCAGTAGCCCTACCCAGGGGAGCACAGATACGCAGTATTTT. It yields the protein CASSPTQGSTDTQYF. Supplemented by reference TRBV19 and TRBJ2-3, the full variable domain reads DGGITQSPKYLFRKEGQNVTLSCEQNLNHDAMYWYRQDPGQGLRLIYYSQIVNDFQKGDIAEGYSVSREKKESFPLTVTSAQKNPTAFYLCASSPTQGSTDTQYFGPGTRLTVL.

The CDR3 bases are TGTGCCAGCAGCTTAGTCAGCCTGGGATCTGGAAACACCATATATTTT. Translation gives CASSLVSLGSGNTIYF. The chain is built from TRBV11-1 and TRBJ1-3; D ambiguous. Germline V gives CDR1 SGHAT, CDR2 FQDESV (reference sequence). The CDR3 loop spans 16 amino acids. Trimming took off 1 base at V and 1 base at J, with 11 bases between the two ends.

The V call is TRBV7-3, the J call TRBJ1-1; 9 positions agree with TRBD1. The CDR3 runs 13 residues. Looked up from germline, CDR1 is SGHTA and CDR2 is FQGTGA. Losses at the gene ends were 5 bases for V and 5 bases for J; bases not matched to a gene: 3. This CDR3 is CASSMTGGTEAFF. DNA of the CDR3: TGTGCCAGCAGCATGACAGGGGGGACTGAAGCTTTCTTT. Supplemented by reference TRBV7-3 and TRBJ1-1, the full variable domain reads GAGVSQTPSNKVTEKGKYVELRCDPISGHTALYWYRQSLGQGPEFLIYFQGTGAADDSGLPNDRFFAVRPEGSVSTLKIQRTERGDSAVYLCASSMTGGTEAFFGQGTRLTVV.

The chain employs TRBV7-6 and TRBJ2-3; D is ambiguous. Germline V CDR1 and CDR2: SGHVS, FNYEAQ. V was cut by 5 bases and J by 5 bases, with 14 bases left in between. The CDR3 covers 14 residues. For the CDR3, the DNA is TGTGCCAGCAGCCCGGACCCGGAAGAAGATACGCAGTATTTT. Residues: CASSPDPEEDTQYF.

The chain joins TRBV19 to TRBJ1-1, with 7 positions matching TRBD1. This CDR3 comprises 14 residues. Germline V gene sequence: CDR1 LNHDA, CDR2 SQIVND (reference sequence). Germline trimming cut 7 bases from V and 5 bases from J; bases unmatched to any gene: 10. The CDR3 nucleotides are TGTGCCAGTAACCATCAGGGGGGAGGTACTGAAGCTTTCTTT. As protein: CASNHQGGGTEAFF.

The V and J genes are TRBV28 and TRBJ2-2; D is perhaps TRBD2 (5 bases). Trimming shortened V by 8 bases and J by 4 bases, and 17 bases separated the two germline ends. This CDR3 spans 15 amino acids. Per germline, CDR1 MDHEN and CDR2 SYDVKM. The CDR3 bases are TGTGCCAGCCGTGGGTCGGAGCGGCTCACCGGGGAGCTGTTTTTT. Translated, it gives CASRGSERLTGELFF.

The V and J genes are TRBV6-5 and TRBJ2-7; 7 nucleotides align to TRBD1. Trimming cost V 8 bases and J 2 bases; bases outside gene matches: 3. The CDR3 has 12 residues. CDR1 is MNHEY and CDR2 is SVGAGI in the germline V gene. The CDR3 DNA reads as TGTGCCAGCGGGGACAGTACCTACGAGCAGTACTTC. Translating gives CASGDSTYEQYF.

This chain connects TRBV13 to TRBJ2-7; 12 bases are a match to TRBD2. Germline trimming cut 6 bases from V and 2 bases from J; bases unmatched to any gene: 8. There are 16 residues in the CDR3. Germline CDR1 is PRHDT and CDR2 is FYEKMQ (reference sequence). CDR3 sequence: CASSEGTSGFTYEQYF. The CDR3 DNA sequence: TGTGCCAGCAGTGAAGGGACTAGCGGGTTTACCTACGAGCAGTACTTC.

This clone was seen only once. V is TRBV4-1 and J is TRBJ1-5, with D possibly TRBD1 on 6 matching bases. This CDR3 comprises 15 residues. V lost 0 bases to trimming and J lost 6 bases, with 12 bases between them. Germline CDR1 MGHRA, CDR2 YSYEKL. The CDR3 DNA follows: TGCGCCAGCAGCCAAGAGGGGGGCCCGGCTCAGCCCCAGCATTTT. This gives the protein CASSQEGGPAQPQHF.

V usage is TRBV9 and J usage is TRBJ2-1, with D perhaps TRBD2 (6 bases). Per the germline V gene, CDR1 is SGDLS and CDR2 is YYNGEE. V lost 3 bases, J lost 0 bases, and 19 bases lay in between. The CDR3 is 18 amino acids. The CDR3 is CASSAGPRDSSSYNEQFF. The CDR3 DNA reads TGTGCCAGCAGCGCGGGTCCACGGGACTCGAGCTCCTACAATGAGCAGTTCTTC.

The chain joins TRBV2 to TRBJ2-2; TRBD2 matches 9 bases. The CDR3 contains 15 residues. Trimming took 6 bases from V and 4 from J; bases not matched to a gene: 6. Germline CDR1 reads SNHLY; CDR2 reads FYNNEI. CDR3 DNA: TGTGCCAGCAGAGATAGCGGGAGAGGCACCGGGGAGCTGTTTTTT. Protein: CASRDSGRGTGELFF.

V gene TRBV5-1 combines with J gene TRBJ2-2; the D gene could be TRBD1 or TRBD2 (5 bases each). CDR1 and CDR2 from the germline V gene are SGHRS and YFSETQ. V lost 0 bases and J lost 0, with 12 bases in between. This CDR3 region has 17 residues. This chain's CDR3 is CASSLAGAGTNTGELFF. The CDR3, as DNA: TGCGCCAGCAGCTTGGCCGGGGCCGGTACGAACACCGGGGAGCTGTTTTTT.

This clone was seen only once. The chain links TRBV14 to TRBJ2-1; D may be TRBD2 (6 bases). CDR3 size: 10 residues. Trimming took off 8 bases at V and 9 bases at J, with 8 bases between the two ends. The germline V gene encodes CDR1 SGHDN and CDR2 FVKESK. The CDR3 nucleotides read TGTGCCAGCGCCGGGGGTGAGCAGTTCTTC. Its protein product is CASAGGEQFF. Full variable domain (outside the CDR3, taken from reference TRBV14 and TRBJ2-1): EAGVTQFPSHSVIEKGQTVTLRCDPISGHDNLYWYRRVMGKEIKFLLHFVKESKQDESGMPNNRFLAERTGGTYSTLKVQPAELEDSGVYFCASAGGEQFFGPGTRLTVL.